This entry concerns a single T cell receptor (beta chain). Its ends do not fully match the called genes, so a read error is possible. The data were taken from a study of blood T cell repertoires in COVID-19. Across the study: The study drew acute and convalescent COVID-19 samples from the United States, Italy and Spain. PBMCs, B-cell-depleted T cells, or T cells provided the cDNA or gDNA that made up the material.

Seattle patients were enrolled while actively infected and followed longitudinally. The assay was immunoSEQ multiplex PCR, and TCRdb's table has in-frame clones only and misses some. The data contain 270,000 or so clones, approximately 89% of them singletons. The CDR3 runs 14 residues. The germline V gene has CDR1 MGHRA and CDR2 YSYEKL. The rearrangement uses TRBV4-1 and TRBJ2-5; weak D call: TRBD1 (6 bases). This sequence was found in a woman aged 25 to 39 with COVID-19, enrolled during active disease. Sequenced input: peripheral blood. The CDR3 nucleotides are TGCGCCAGCAGTCAAGGACAGTTCCAAGAGACCCAGTACTTC. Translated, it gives CASSQGQFQETQYF.